This entry lists 27 T cell receptor beta chains sequenced from one sample in a study of blood T cell repertoires in COVID-19. Clones were sequenced by immunoSEQ multiplex PCR, and TCRdb holds only the in-frame ones, with some missing. This sample has around 50,000 clones, with roughly 86% found just once. The sample comprised peripheral blood. The receptors shown here come from a human donor in a cohort sampled during active COVID-19.

The chain joins TRBV3-1 (or the pseudogene TRBV3-2) to TRBJ2-7; TRBD1 matches at 9 bases. Trimming removed 4 bases from V and 6 bases from J; junction bases left unmatched: 7. The germline CDR1 and CDR2 sequences are LGHDT and YNNKEL (reference sequence). CDR3 length equals 14 residues. CDR3 sequence (DNA): TGTGCCAGCAGCCCCCGGGACAGGGAAGGCGAGCAGTACTTC. This encodes CASSPRDREGEQYF.

The chain couples TRBV2 to TRBJ2-1; 10 bases are shared with TRBD2. Germline V lookup: CDR1 SNHLY, CDR2 FYNNEI. With V trimmed by 6 bases and J by 6 bases, 8 bases remained unmatched. This CDR3 is 15 amino acids long. The CDR3 region is CASSPRTSGFNEQFF. The CDR3, as DNA: TGTGCCAGCAGCCCAAGGACTAGCGGATTCAATGAGCAGTTCTTC.

This chain uses TRBV19 with TRBJ1-1; TRBD1 might be the D (6 bases). V dropped 4 bases and J dropped 4 bases, with 19 bases sitting between them. This CDR3 region has 16 residues. In germline, CDR1 is LNHDA, CDR2 SQIVND (reference sequence). DNA of the CDR3: TGTGCCAGTAGTACTACAGGGAGCGCAGTAGGCACTGAAGCTTTCTTT. This sequence encodes CASSTTGSAVGTEAFF.

CDR3 sequence (DNA): TGTGCCAGTAGTATCATCTCGGGGTGGGACACCAATGAGCAGTTCTTC. Residues: CASSIISGWDTNEQFF. This chain joins TRBV19 and TRBJ2-1, with D possibly being TRBD1 (6 bases). From germline, CDR1 is LNHDA and CDR2 SQIVND (reference sequence). Trimming removed 3 bases from V and 6 bases from J, with 18 bases in between. The CDR3 has 16 residues.

The CDR3 coding sequence is TGCGCCAGCAGCCAAACGTTGGGCTCTAGCAATCAGCCCCAGCATTTT. This codes for CASSQTLGSSNQPQHF. The chain uses TRBV4-3 and TRBJ1-5; D gene uncertain. The CDR3 runs to 16 residues. The V gene lost 2 bases and the J gene lost 0 bases, with 11 bases spanning the gap. Germline V gene sequence: CDR1 LGHNA, CDR2 YSLEER.

The rearrangement joins TRBV6-1 to TRBJ2-7, with 10 nucleotides matching TRBD2. With 2 bases clipped from V and 6 bases from J, the junction kept 4 bases outside the gene matches. The CDR3 has 14 residues. Germline V gene sequence: CDR1 MNHNS, CDR2 SASEGT. As DNA, the CDR3 is TGTGCCAGCAGTGAACTAGCGGGGGCCGGCGAGCAGTACTTC. Amino acids: CASSELAGAGEQYF.

This clone appeared a single time. The rearrangement uses TRBV7-9 and TRBJ1-1; D is ambiguous. Trimming stripped 1 base from V and 7 bases from J, with 4 bases between. Germline V CDR1 and CDR2: SEHNR, FQNEAQ (reference sequence). This CDR3 contains 11 residues. CDR3 sequence reads: CASSLVSEAFF. In nucleotides, the CDR3 is TGTGCCAGCAGCTTAGTCAGTGAAGCTTTCTTT.

V usage is TRBV12-5 and J usage is TRBJ2-1, with D possibly matching TRBD1 (6 bases). V lost 5 bases, J lost 3 bases, and 23 bases lay in between. Germline CDR1 reads LGHNT; CDR2 reads FRNRAP. CDR3 length: 18 amino acids. The DNA for the CDR3 is TGTGCTAGTGGTCAATCCAAACAGGGAAATCCCTTCTACAATGAGCAGTTCTTC. Its protein product is CASGQSKQGNPFYNEQFF.

The chain combines TRBV19 with TRBJ2-4, with 8 bases matching TRBD1. The CDR3 covers 13 residues. Germline V gives CDR1 LNHDA, CDR2 SQIVND (reference sequence). Losses at the gene ends were 2 bases for V and 6 bases for J; bases not matched to a gene: 0. Here the CDR3 reads CASSITGGNIQYF. The CDR3 DNA is TGTGCCAGTAGTATAACAGGGGGAAACATTCAGTACTTC. Filled out from reference TRBV19 and TRBJ2-4, the complete variable domain reads DGGITQSPKYLFRKEGQNVTLSCEQNLNHDAMYWYRQDPGQGLRLIYYSQIVNDFQKGDIAEGYSVSREKKESFPLTVTSAQKNPTAFYLCASSITGGNIQYFGAGTRLSVL.

This chain links TRBV7-9 with TRBJ2-1, with unresolved D. Trimming shortened V by 2 bases and J by 9 bases, and 8 bases separated the two germline ends. This CDR3 region has 12 residues. Germline-derived CDR1 and CDR2 are SEHNR and FQNEAQ (reference sequence). The CDR3 region is CASSLYFGEQFF. CDR3 nucleotides: TGTGCCAGCAGCTTATACTTCGGTGAGCAGTTCTTC.

The chain is built from TRBV4-3 and TRBJ1-2; 7 bases agree with TRBD1. V trimming: 0 bases; J trimming: 6 bases; junction bases outside the gene matches: 7. The CDR3 runs 15 residues. Germline V CDR1 and CDR2: LGHNA, YSLEER. The CDR3 DNA sequence: TGCGCCAGCAGCCAAGAAGGGGGCGCGTCTCATGGCTACACCTTC. Translated: CASSQEGGASHGYTF.

The chain links TRBV6-5 to TRBJ1-2, with D perhaps TRBD1 (5 bases). Germline values: CDR1 MNHEY, CDR2 SVGAGI. The CDR3 runs to 10 residues. V was clipped by 6 bases and J by 14 bases, with 13 bases between them. This CDR3 is CASSTTVQTF. The CDR3 DNA reads as TGTGCCAGCAGCACGACAGTTCAGACCTTC.

The chain carries TRBV7-2 and TRBJ1-2; no reliable D call. Germline V gives CDR1 SGHTA, CDR2 FQGNSA. Trimming removed 5 bases at V and 0 bases at J, with 16 bases between. The CDR3 contains 16 residues. CDR3 coding DNA: TGTGCCAGCAGCCCCTCGCGACAAACCTCTAACTATGGCTACACCTTC. Residues: CASSPSRQTSNYGYTF.

The chain employs TRBV7-9 and TRBJ1-1, with TRBD1 matching over 8 bases. After removal of 5 bases from V and 0 bases from J, the junction contained 5 bases not matched to a gene. The germline CDR1 and CDR2 sequences are SEHNR and FQNEAQ (reference sequence). This CDR3 is 15 amino acids long. CDR3 region: CASSPGTGMNTEAFF. The DNA for the CDR3 is TGTGCCAGCAGCCCCGGGACAGGAATGAACACTGAAGCTTTCTTT.

The chain joins TRBV19 to TRBJ2-1, with 13 bases lining up with TRBD2. This CDR3 is 16 amino acids long. J was trimmed by 12 bases and V by 10 bases; bases with no gene match: 18. The germline CDR1 and CDR2 sequences are LNHDA and SQIVND (reference sequence). The CDR3 DNA is TGTGCCACCCAAAAAGATCCGGGACTAGCGGGAATAGGGCAGTTCTTC. As protein: CATQKDPGLAGIGQFF.

The V and J genes are TRBV19 and TRBJ1-1; 10 nucleotides line up with TRBD1. The germline V gene encodes CDR1 LNHDA and CDR2 SQIVND (reference sequence). The CDR3 is 15 amino acids. Trimming took 4 bases from V and 7 from J; bases not matched to a gene: 9. The CDR3 DNA follows: TGTGCCAGTAGTAAAAGACAGGGGGCCCAGGGTGAAGCTTTCTTT. Translation: CASSKRQGAQGEAFF.

V is TRBV11-2 and J is TRBJ1-1; 7 positions match TRBD1. The CDR3 sequence is 14 residues long. Trimming at V came to 1 base and at J to 5 bases, leaving 4 bases not matched to a gene. Germline V gene data show CDR1 as SGHAT and CDR2 as FQNNGV. The CDR3 protein is CASSLGQGQTEAFF. The CDR3, as DNA: TGTGCCAGCAGCTTAGGACAGGGTCAAACTGAAGCTTTCTTT.

The chain combines TRBV18 with TRBJ2-1, with 8 bases aligning to TRBD1. The junction had 4 bases not matched to a gene; V was cut back by 5 bases and J by 4 bases. This CDR3 contains 14 residues. Germline-derived CDR1 and CDR2 are KGHSH and LQKENI. The CDR3 sequence is CASSNRGAYNEQFF. In DNA form, the CDR3 reads TGTGCCAGCTCAAACAGGGGGGCGTACAATGAGCAGTTCTTC.

The V gene is TRBV3-1 (or the pseudogene TRBV3-2), the J gene TRBJ2-7, with a possible D match to TRBD1 (6 bases). This CDR3 has 17 residues. V lost 1 base to trimming and J lost 4 bases, with 20 bases between them. Germline V lookup: CDR1 LGHDT, CDR2 YNNKEL (reference sequence). Written as DNA, the CDR3 is TGTGCCAGCAGCCAAGTGATGATGGGGGCCAGTCGGTACGAGCAGTACTTC. As protein: CASSQVMMGASRYEQYF.

The chain is built from TRBV11-2 and TRBJ2-7, with 9 positions matching TRBD1. The CDR3 covers 15 residues. Germline assignment: CDR1 SGHAT and CDR2 FQNNGV. V dropped 7 bases and J dropped 4; count of bases not matched to a gene: 11. The CDR3 sequence is CASIKPGTGPYEQYF. CDR3 DNA sequence: TGTGCCAGCATCAAGCCCGGGACAGGGCCATACGAGCAGTACTTC.

The J gene is TRBJ1-1, the V gene TRBV7-2, with D possibly TRBD1 on 5 matching bases. The V end was cut by 4 bases, the J end by 4 bases, with 13 bases between. Germline CDR1 SGHTA, CDR2 FQGNSA. This CDR3 region has 14 residues. As DNA, the CDR3 is TGTGCCAGCAGCTGGGTGGGGGGACGCACTGAAGCTTTCTTT. Amino acids: CASSWVGGRTEAFF.

The J gene is TRBJ1-2, the V gene TRBV30; D is perhaps TRBD1 (5 bases). Trimming left V 2 bases short and J 2 bases short, with 6 bases between. The CDR3 has 12 residues. The germline V gene has CDR1 GTSNPN and CDR2 SVGIG (reference sequence). The CDR3 DNA follows: TGTGCCTGGAGTCGGGGGAACTATGGCTACACCTTC. It encodes CAWSRGNYGYTF.

The chain is built from TRBV3-1 (or the pseudogene TRBV3-2) and TRBJ1-1; D might be TRBD1 (5 bases). This CDR3 is built from 12 residues. Germline CDR1 LGHDT, CDR2 YNNKEL (reference sequence). The ends were cut back, 3 bases at V and 6 bases at J, with 8 bases in the middle. In DNA, the CDR3 is TGTGCCAGCAGCCATAGGGGCCCTGAAGCTTTCTTT. This translates into CASSHRGPEAFF.

The gene calls are TRBV29-1 and TRBJ1-1; no reliable D call. Germline V CDR1 and CDR2: SQVTM, ANQGSEA. The CDR3 runs 10 residues. V gave up 7 bases and J gave up 4 bases, with 7 bases separating them. As DNA, the CDR3 is TGCAGCGCCCAAATCACTGAAGCTTTCTTT. It yields the protein CSAQITEAFF. Looking up the rest from reference TRBV29-1 and TRBJ1-1 gives the full variable domain: SAVISQKPSRDICQRGTSLTIQCQVDSQVTMMFWYRQQPGQSLTLIATANQGSEATYESGFVIDKFPISRPNLTFSTLTVSNMSPEDSSIYLCSAQITEAFFGQGTRLTVV.

The V and J genes are TRBV6-6 and TRBJ2-3, with 7 nucleotides matching TRBD1. The CDR3 loop spans 14 amino acids. The ends lost 8 bases at V and 1 base at J; junction bases unmatched: 6. CDR1 MNHNY and CDR2 SVGAGI come from the germline V gene (reference sequence). For the CDR3, the DNA is TGTGCCAGCTCCGACAGGGTTGGCACAGATACGCAGTATTTT. Amino acids: CASSDRVGTDTQYF.

This clone showed up just once. The chain employs TRBV5-1 and TRBJ1-1; the D gene is possibly TRBD1 (5 bases). Germline V CDR1 and CDR2: SGHRS, YFSETQ. CDR3 size: 11 residues. V was clipped by 5 bases and J by 5 bases, with 7 bases between them. CDR3 DNA: TGCGCCAGCAGGCAGGGAACTGAAGCTTTCTTT. Residues: CASRQGTEAFF.

The chain links TRBV5-1 to TRBJ1-4; 8 bases map to TRBD1. Losses at the gene ends were 4 bases for V and 2 bases for J; bases not matched to a gene: 4. This CDR3 is 15 amino acids long. Germline values: CDR1 SGHRS, CDR2 YFSETQ. The CDR3 sequence is CASSLGQGTNEKLFF. The CDR3 region has the DNA TGCGCCAGCAGCCTAGGACAGGGCACTAATGAAAAACTGTTTTTT. Variable domain in full (rest from reference TRBV5-1 and TRBJ1-4): KAGVTQTPRYLIKTRGQQVTLSCSPISGHRSVSWYQQTPGQGLQFLFEYFSETQRNKGNFPGRFSGRQFSNSRSEMNVSTLELGDSALYLCASSLGQGTNEKLFFGSGTQLSVL.